This paragraph covers one T cell receptor beta chain sequence. This clonotype has a handful of counts. The clone's antigen remains unknown. No quality values exist for individual bases; no much larger clone is one base distant. The data originate from a study of spatial heterogeneity in lung cancer (dated by TCRdb to between 2018 and 2021). Study-level background: Beta-chain transcripts were consistently detected in greater numbers than alpha-chain transcripts, which likely reflects a higher abundance of beta-chain transcripts. Nonsynonymous mutation counts, determined by whole-exome sequencing of tumor tissue, were related to TCR repertoire features. Both alpha and beta chains were TCR-sequenced in approximately 200 tumor regions, around 65 matched nontumor lung samples and approximately 50 PBMC samples obtained at surgery. In non-small cell lung cancer, the study quantitatively compared TCR alpha and beta repertoires across several tumor regions, matched nontumor lung, and blood. In the raw uncorrected reads, each unique combination of TCR and UMI appeared more than ten times on average. Study-wide findings and limitations: Ubiquitous expanded tumor TCRs were detected in blood more often at tumor resection than at routine follow-up. Additional single-cell paired TCR alpha and beta sequencing was considered necessary to confirm, at a functional level, the hypothesis that regional TCRs recognize regional mutations.

Taken with the paper, the label for time point translates to: sample taken at primary tumor resection. TCR sequencing used whole RNA extracted from tumor and nontumor lung tissue, or from cryopreserved PBMC samples, without cell sorting. Donors were about 70 patients with early-stage, untreated non-small cell lung cancer from the lung TRACERx cohort. Patients were selected for TCR sequencing only if sufficient RNA was available from at least two tumor regions. Receptor amplification or capture employed 5' RACE. Sequencing instrument: NextSeq 500. In the TCR library protocol, a unique molecular identifier was attached to each TCR cDNA molecule so that PCR and sequencing errors could be corrected. Processing in the source paper ran as follows. Decombinator tools were used for TCR identification, UMI-based error correction and CDR3 extraction. TCRs above a frequency of 2 per 1,000, corresponding to the top 1% of the tumor frequency distribution, were defined as expanded. Renyi diversity was computed with the R vegan package after each repertoire had been subsampled 100 times to 5,000 TCRs. CDR3 similarity networks were built from amino acid triplet string-kernel similarity, connecting CDR3s with pairwise similarity above 0.82. In-frame beta chains were kept once TCRdb had trimmed the public reads at Q25 with fastp and called clones with MiXCR. When rows share a CDR3 protein, they turn into one entry using the most common DNA and genes. TCRdb assigned the V and J calls; the authors' analysis was not used. This sample has about 12,000 distinct CDR3 sequences in its table, and about 17% of those were observed once. Approximately 50% of the sample is taken by the ten largest.

Trimming takes 4 bases from V and 5 bases from J, and the germline ends sit 15 bases apart. The CDR3 contains 15 residues, cysteine and phenylalanine counted. Only CDR3 DNA is held: 45 bases, read in frame from base 1. Per the germline V gene, SGHTA is the CDR1 and FQGNSA is the CDR2. The rearranged chain carries TRBV7-2 and TRBJ2-1; the D call is possibly TRBD1 or TRBD2, each sharing 5 bases. The material was PBMCs, obtained at surgery. The receptor comes from a male donor with early-stage non-small cell lung cancer. The bases read TGTGCCAGCAGCTCCTGGGGGTATGATCACAATGAGCAGTTCTTC. It encodes CASSSWGYDHNEQFF.